This T cell receptor (beta chain) was sequenced in a study of cytomegalovirus exposure and HLA in healthy donors. This clone was recorded once. Germline V CDR1 and CDR2: SGHNT, YYREEE (reference sequence). Trimming removed 3 bases from V and 4 bases from J, with 11 bases in between. This CDR3 has 14 residues. It was with 60 Vbeta and 13 Jbeta primers that the PCR ran. Repertoires were generated with immunoSEQ multiplex PCR, while TCRdb's copy carries only in-frame clones and drops some. The sample holds 120,000 or so clones, under 85% seen once. The material sequenced was PBMCs. The TCR comes from a man aged 18 to 35 in good health and CMV-seropositive. This rearrangement joins TRBV5-4 to TRBJ1-3; D is unresolved. The CDR3: CASSSSRFGNTIYF. Written as DNA, the CDR3 is TGTGCCAGCAGCTCGTCGAGATTCGGAAACACCATATATTTT.